The text below deals with one T cell receptor beta chain. What it recognizes is unknown. Libraries were prepared by immunoSEQ multiplex PCR; TCRdb keeps only in-frame clonotypes and omits some of them. The data contain around 2,100,000 clones, roughly 95% of them singletons. These data originate in a study of shared clonotypes between healthy human individuals. The naive CD8 fraction comprised CD45RO-negative cells positively selected for CCR7 and excluded terminally differentiated effector memory CD45RA+ cells. Recent vaccinations or acute infections were absent in the healthy HIV-negative adult donors. Overall study results and limits: On the whole, naive subsets had larger estimated richness than memory subsets had. Generation probabilities were higher for clonotypes shared across all four sorted-subset donors than for unshared ones.

This receptor was taken from a man between 18 and 29 years old in good health. Sequencing was performed on naive CD8+ T cells sorted from blood.

The CDR3 sequence: CAWTGQASTDTQYF. The DNA for the CDR3 is TGTGCCTGGACCGGACAGGCTAGCACAGATACGCAGTATTTT. This chain joins TRBV30 and TRBJ2-3; the match to TRBD1 covers 7 bases. The CDR3 runs to 14 residues. V dropped 4 bases and J dropped 0; count of bases not matched to a gene: 4. CDR1 is GTSNPN and CDR2 is SVGIG in the germline V gene (reference sequence).